The 28 T cell receptor beta chains listed next were all sequenced from one sample in a study of PD-L1 blockade in urothelial cancer. The table came from immunoSEQ multiplex PCR; TCRdb's copy has only in-frame clones and leaves some out. In the table there are 80,000 to 100,000 clones, roughly 87% of which are singletons. Source: PBMCs, taken around atezolizumab (anti-PD-L1) treatment. The source is a man between 70 and 80 years old with urothelial cancer.

The chain joins TRBV6-1 to TRBJ2-2, with TRBD2 matching over 9 bases. Germline loops: CDR1 MNHNS, CDR2 SASEGT. The CDR3 has 14 residues. V was clipped by 2 bases and J by 5 bases; unmatched bases: 0. CDR3 DNA sequence: TGTGCCAGCAGTGAAAGCGGGAGGACCGGGGAGCTGTTTTTT. Residues: CASSESGRTGELFF.

The sample holds one count of this clone. CDR3 bases: TGTGCCAGCGGGGGAGAGCAGTTCTTC. Its protein product is CASGGEQFF. The chain employs TRBV19 and TRBJ2-1; a possible D gene is TRBD2 (6 bases). The V gene's germline CDR1 is LNHDA and CDR2 SQIVND (reference sequence). The CDR3 length is 9 residues. Trimming took 9 bases from V and 10 from J, leaving 7 bases between them.

This clone was counted once. This chain joins TRBV11-2 and TRBJ2-3, with TRBD2 matching 9 bases. The junction had 7 bases not matched to a gene; V was cut back by 5 bases and J by 4 bases. The CDR3 extends over 15 amino acids. Germline CDR1 SGHAT, CDR2 FQNNGV. The CDR3 coding sequence is TGTGCCAGCAGCCTATTAGCGGGAGAGGCAGATACGCAGTATTTT. It codes for CASSLLAGEADTQYF.

This chain connects TRBV5-1 to TRBJ1-1; a possible D gene is TRBD1 (6 bases). From germline, CDR1 is SGHRS and CDR2 YFSETQ. Trimming left V 6 bases short and J 0 bases short, with 15 bases between. CDR3 size: 15 residues. The CDR3 DNA reads TGCGCCAGCATTCCCCTAGGACAGTTGAACACTGAAGCTTTCTTT. Its translation: CASIPLGQLNTEAFF.

CDR3 DNA: TGTGCCAGTAGTGTCGAGCCCGGTCGAAACACCGGGGAGCTGTTTTTT. It specifies CASSVEPGRNTGELFF. The V gene is TRBV19, the J gene TRBJ2-2; no clear D. In germline, CDR1 is LNHDA, CDR2 SQIVND (reference sequence). Trimming stripped 5 bases from V and 2 bases from J, with 15 bases between. CDR3 length: 16 residues.

The chain links TRBV6-5 to TRBJ2-7, with D perhaps matching TRBD1 (7 bases). In germline, CDR1 is MNHEY, CDR2 SVGAGI. The CDR3 extends over 14 amino acids. Trimming removed 6 bases at V and 2 bases at J, with 14 bases between. CDR3 in DNA: TGTGCCAGCAGGGGGGCCAGGGGGGCCTACGAGCAGTACTTC. Encoded protein: CASRGARGAYEQYF.

The chain recombines TRBV5-1 with TRBJ2-7; D is possibly TRBD1 (5 bases). There are 15 residues in the CDR3. From germline, CDR1 is SGHRS and CDR2 YFSETQ. The germline V and J ends were trimmed by 1 base and 0 bases, with 11 bases remaining between them. DNA of the CDR3: TGCGCCAGCAGCTTGAACACAGGTTCCTCCTACGAGCAGTACTTC. Residues: CASSLNTGSSYEQYF.

As DNA, the CDR3 is TGTGCCAGCAGCGTACGACTAGCGGGATCCACAGATACGCAGTATTTT. Translation: CASSVRLAGSTDTQYF. The gene calls are TRBV13 and TRBJ2-3; TRBD2 matches at 11 bases. CDR1 and CDR2 (germline): PRHDT, FYEKMQ (reference sequence). The CDR3 has 16 residues. V lost 5 bases, J lost 2 bases, and 6 bases stayed unmatched.

Concerning this clone: A junction boundary mismatches the germline segment, possibly from a read error. Distinct nucleotide sequences in the sample also encode this CDR3. The V call is TRBV7-3, the J call TRBJ2-7, with 9 bases matching TRBD2. This CDR3 spans 15 amino acids. CDR1 SGHTA and CDR2 FQGTGA come from the germline V gene. CDR3 coding DNA: TGTGCTAGCAGCCCGGTGGCGGGAGGGCCTCCCGAGCAGTACTTC. Translation gives CASSPVAGGPPEQYF. Using reference TRBV7-3 and TRBJ2-7 for the parts outside the CDR3, the full variable domain is GAGVSQTPSNKVTEKGKYVELRCDPISGHTALYWYRQSLGQGPEFLIYFQGTGAADDSGLPNDRFFAVRPEGSVSTLKIQRTERGDSAVYLCASSPVAGGPPEQYFGPGTRLTVT.

The chain recombines TRBV5-1 with TRBJ1-1; D not certain. Trimming pared 4 bases from V and 1 base from J, leaving 14 bases between. Germline CDR1 is SGHRS and CDR2 is YFSETQ. This CDR3 is 15 amino acids long. Here the CDR3 DNA reads TGCGCCAGCAGCCGGCTTGAGGCATCGAACACTGAAGCTTTCTTT. As protein: CASSRLEASNTEAFF. Full variable domain (outside the CDR3, taken from reference TRBV5-1 and TRBJ1-1): KAGVTQTPRYLIKTRGQQVTLSCSPISGHRSVSWYQQTPGQGLQFLFEYFSETQRNKGNFPGRFSGRQFSNSRSEMNVSTLELGDSALYLCASSRLEASNTEAFFGQGTRLTVV.

The chain carries TRBV19 and TRBJ2-5; 10 nucleotides line up with TRBD2. V shed 4 bases and J 2 bases; nucleotides not matched to a gene: 4. The CDR3 runs 15 residues. CDR1 and CDR2 from the germline V gene are LNHDA and SQIVND (reference sequence). The CDR3 spells CASSRTSGEQETQYF. For the CDR3, the DNA is TGTGCCAGTAGTAGGACTAGCGGAGAACAAGAGACCCAGTACTTC.

This sequence joins TRBV18 and TRBJ2-1, with TRBD2 matching over 10 bases. This CDR3 has 14 residues. V shed 4 bases, J shed 4 bases, and the junction held 1 base outside the gene matches. Germline V gene sequence: CDR1 KGHSH, CDR2 LQKENI. CDR3 coding DNA: TGTGCCAGCTCACAGCGGGGGGGGTACAATGAGCAGTTCTTC. It translates to CASSQRGGYNEQFF. The variable domain in full, with the rest retrieved from reference TRBV18 and TRBJ2-1, is NAGVMQNPRHLVRRRGQEARLRCSPMKGHSHVYWYRQLPEEGLKFMVYLQKENIIDESGMPKERFSAEFPKEGPSILRIQQVVRGDSAAYFCASSQRGGYNEQFFGPGTRLTVL.

This rearrangement joins TRBV6-5 to TRBJ1-6; possible D gene TRBD1, 6 bases. CDR1 is MNHEY and CDR2 is SVGAGI in the germline V gene. This CDR3 has 16 residues. Trimming stripped 3 bases from V and 6 bases from J, with 15 bases between. CDR3 coding DNA: TGTGCCAGCAGTTATGGTCGGGGGGCCCCTAATTCACCCCTCCACTTT. Translated, it gives CASSYGRGAPNSPLHF.

The chain recombines TRBV6-1 with TRBJ1-5, with D possibly TRBD1 on 5 matching bases. Germline V gene data show CDR1 as MNHNS and CDR2 as SASEGT. Deletions cut 5 bases from V and 7 bases from J, with 18 bases between. The CDR3 spans 15 residues. This CDR3 is CASSNPAEGSQPQHF. CDR3 nucleotide sequence: TGTGCCAGCAGTAACCCTGCGGAGGGGTCCCAGCCCCAGCATTTT.

The chain carries TRBV10-2 and TRBJ1-1; 7 nucleotides align to TRBD1. CDR3 length: 13 residues. Germline V gene sequence: CDR1 WSHSY, CDR2 SAAADI. V shed 5 bases and J 1 base; nucleotides not matched to a gene: 1. For the CDR3, the DNA is TGCGCCAGCAGTCACAGGGGGAACACTGAAGCTTTCTTT. Protein: CASSHRGNTEAFF.

The chain carries TRBV7-9 and TRBJ2-7, with 8 bases aligning to TRBD2. CDR3 length: 14 amino acids. From germline, CDR1 is SEHNR and CDR2 FQNEAQ (reference sequence). The V segment lost 3 bases and the J segment 5 bases; nucleotides outside the gene matches: 6. The CDR3 nucleotides read TGTGCCAGCAGCTTGGTCGGGGGGGAGCACGAGCAGTACTTC. Its protein product is CASSLVGGEHEQYF.

The count of this clone is one. V and J are TRBV4-2 and TRBJ1-4; no clear D gene. The CDR3 extends over 16 amino acids. V was pared by 0 bases and J by 5 bases, with 13 bases between. Germline V gene lookup returns CDR1 LGHNA and CDR2 YNFKEQ. CDR3 sequence: CASSQEISTGNEKLFF. Written as DNA, the CDR3 is TGTGCCAGCAGCCAAGAAATCTCAACCGGGAATGAAAAACTGTTTTTT.

The chain links TRBV30 to TRBJ2-7, with TRBD1 matching 9 bases. The CDR3 sequence is 12 residues long. CDR1 and CDR2 (germline): GTSNPN, SVGIG (reference sequence). Trimming cost V 7 bases and J 2 bases; bases outside gene matches: 3. Here the CDR3 DNA reads TGTGCCTCGGACAGGGGCCCCTACGAGCAGTACTTC. Protein product: CASDRGPYEQYF.

This chain uses TRBV28 with TRBJ1-2; 7 bases fit TRBD1. J was trimmed by 9 bases and V by 5 bases; bases with no gene match: 6. The germline V gene encodes CDR1 MDHEN and CDR2 SYDVKM. The CDR3 length is 12 residues. The CDR3 DNA is TGTGCCAGCAGTGCCACAGGGGTTAGCTACACCTTC. This gives the protein CASSATGVSYTF.

The V and J genes are TRBV4-1 and TRBJ2-7; D perhaps matches TRBD1 (6 bases). Trimming removed 1 base from V and 4 bases from J, with 14 bases in between. Germline CDR1 and CDR2: MGHRA and YSYEKL. The CDR3 loop spans 15 amino acids. The CDR3 nucleotides read TGCGCCAGCAGCCAAGTCCCAGGGGTGGAGTACGAGCAGTACTTC. It translates to CASSQVPGVEYEQYF.

The chain recombines TRBV28 with TRBJ2-7, with 11 bases that match TRBD1. With 2 bases clipped from V and 6 bases from J, the junction kept 6 bases outside the gene matches. CDR3 size: 15 residues. From germline, CDR1 is MDHEN and CDR2 SYDVKM. The CDR3 sequence is CASSLPGQGAGEQYF. The CDR3 bases are TGTGCCAGCAGTTTACCCGGACAGGGGGCCGGCGAGCAGTACTTC.

The chain employs TRBV29-1 and TRBJ1-4; TRBD1 matches 9 bases. J was trimmed by 8 bases and V by 7 bases; bases with no gene match: 11. The germline V gene encodes CDR1 SQVTM and CDR2 ANQGSEA. The CDR3 covers 14 residues. CDR3 in DNA: TGCAGCGCCCAATGGGACAGGGAGGACGAAAAACTGTTTTTT. This gives the protein CSAQWDREDEKLFF.

The rearrangement joins TRBV4-1 to TRBJ2-3; D may be TRBD2 (6 bases). V gave up 8 bases and J gave up 3 bases, with 9 bases separating them. Germline V gene lookup returns CDR1 MGHRA and CDR2 YSYEKL. This CDR3 comprises 12 residues. CDR3 sequence reads: CASRGTTDTQYF. In DNA form, the CDR3 reads TGCGCCAGCCGAGGGACTACAGATACGCAGTATTTT.

The rearrangement joins TRBV15 to TRBJ1-5; unclear D gene. Germline CDR1 reads LNHNV; CDR2 reads YYDKDF (reference sequence). This CDR3 has 15 residues. V shed 1 base and J shed 1 base, with 8 bases lying between them. The CDR3 nucleotides are TGTGCCACCAGCAGAGGTGGCAGGAGCAATCAGCCCCAGCATTTT. This sequence encodes CATSRGGRSNQPQHF. The entire variable domain, with the rest obtained from reference TRBV15 and TRBJ1-5, is as follows: DAMVIQNPRYQVTQFGKPVTLSCSQTLNHNVMYWYQQKSSQAPKLLFHYYDKDFNNEADTPDNFQSRRPNTSFCFLDIRSPGLGDTAMYLCATSRGGRSNQPQHFGDGTRLSIL.

The chain uses TRBV2 and TRBJ1-3, with 7 bases lining up with TRBD1. The germline CDR1 and CDR2 sequences are SNHLY and FYNNEI. Trimming took 1 base from V and 2 from J; bases not matched to a gene: 2. The CDR3 runs to 15 residues. CDR3 residues: CASSEGQGAGNTIYF. CDR3 bases: TGTGCCAGCAGTGAAGGACAGGGAGCTGGAAACACCATATATTTT.

This rearrangement joins TRBV7-8 to TRBJ2-2, with TRBD2 matching over 7 bases. This CDR3 comprises 16 residues. V lost 0 bases, J lost 0 bases, and 1 base stayed unmatched. Germline CDR1 reads SGHVS; CDR2 reads FQNEAQ. Here the CDR3 reads CASSLATSTNTGELFF. The CDR3 region has the DNA TGTGCCAGCAGCTTAGCGACTAGCACGAACACCGGGGAGCTGTTTTTT.

The chain employs TRBV2 and TRBJ1-5; 7 bases line up with TRBD1. J gave up 6 bases and V 3 bases, and 5 bases lay outside the gene matches. The CDR3 totals 14 residues. Germline CDR1 is SNHLY and CDR2 is FYNNEI. The CDR3 sequence is CASSERGRGQPQHF. CDR3 bases: TGTGCCAGCAGTGAGAGGGGGCGCGGTCAGCCCCAGCATTTT. The whole variable domain, remainder taken from reference TRBV2 and TRBJ1-5, is EPEVTQTPSHQVTQMGQEVILRCVPISNHLYFYWYRQILGQKVEFLVSFYNNEISEKSEIFDDQFSVERPDGSNFTLKIRSTKLEDSAMYFCASSERGRGQPQHFGDGTRLSIL.

This chain uses TRBV2 with TRBJ1-5; no definite D call. CDR1 is SNHLY and CDR2 is FYNNEI in the germline V gene. Trimming cost V 5 bases and J 10 bases, with 15 bases left between them. This CDR3 has 13 residues. CDR3 in amino acids: CASSTAGVNPQHF. CDR3 nucleotide sequence: TGTGCCAGCAGTACAGCGGGCGTCAATCCCCAGCATTTT.